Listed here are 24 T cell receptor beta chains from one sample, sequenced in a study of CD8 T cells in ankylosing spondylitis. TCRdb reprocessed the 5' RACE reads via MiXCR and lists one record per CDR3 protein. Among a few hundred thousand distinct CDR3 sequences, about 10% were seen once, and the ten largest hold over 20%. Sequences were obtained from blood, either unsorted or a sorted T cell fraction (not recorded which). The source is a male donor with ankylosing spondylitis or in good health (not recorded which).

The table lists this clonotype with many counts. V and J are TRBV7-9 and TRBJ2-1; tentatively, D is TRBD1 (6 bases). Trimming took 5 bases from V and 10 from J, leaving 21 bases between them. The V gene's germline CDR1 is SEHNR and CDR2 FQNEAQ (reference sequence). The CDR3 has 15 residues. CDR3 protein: CASSPDSTPISEQFF. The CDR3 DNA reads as TGTGCCAGCAGCCCGGACAGCACACCGATTTCAGAGCAGTTCTTC.

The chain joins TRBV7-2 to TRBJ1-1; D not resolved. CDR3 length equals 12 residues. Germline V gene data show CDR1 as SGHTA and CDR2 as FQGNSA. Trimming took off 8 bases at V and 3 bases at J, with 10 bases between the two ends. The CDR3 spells CASRGWDTEAFF. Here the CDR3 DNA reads TGTGCCAGCCGCGGGTGGGACACTGAAGCTTTCTTT.

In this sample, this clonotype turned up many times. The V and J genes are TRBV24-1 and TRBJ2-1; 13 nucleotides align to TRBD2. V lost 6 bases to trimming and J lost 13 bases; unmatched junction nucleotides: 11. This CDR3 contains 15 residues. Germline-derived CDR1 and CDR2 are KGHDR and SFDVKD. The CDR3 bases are TGTGCCACCAGTTCTCACGGACTAGCGGGGGATAACCAGTTCTTC. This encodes CATSSHGLAGDNQFF.

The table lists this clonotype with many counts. CDR3 in DNA: TGTGCCAGCAGCCAAGCACAGCGGGGGTCGCAGTACTTC. The encoded protein is CASSQAQRGSQYF. The chain employs TRBV3-1 and TRBJ2-7; 8 positions agree with TRBD2. The J segment lost 9 bases and the V segment lost 1 base, leaving 5 bases of the junction unmatched. CDR1 is LGHDT and CDR2 is YNNKEL in the germline V gene (reference sequence). The CDR3 consists of 13 residues.

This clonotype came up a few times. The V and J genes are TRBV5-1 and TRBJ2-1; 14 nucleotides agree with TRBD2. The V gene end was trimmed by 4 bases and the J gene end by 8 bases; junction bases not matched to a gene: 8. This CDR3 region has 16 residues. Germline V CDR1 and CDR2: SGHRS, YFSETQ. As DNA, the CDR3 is TGCGCCAGCAGCGTGAGATGGGGACTAGCGGGGGATGAGCAGTTCTTC. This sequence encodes CASSVRWGLAGDEQFF. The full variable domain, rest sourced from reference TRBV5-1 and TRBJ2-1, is KAGVTQTPRYLIKTRGQQVTLSCSPISGHRSVSWYQQTPGQGLQFLFEYFSETQRNKGNFPGRFSGRQFSNSRSEMNVSTLELGDSALYLCASSVRWGLAGDEQFFGPGTRLTVL.

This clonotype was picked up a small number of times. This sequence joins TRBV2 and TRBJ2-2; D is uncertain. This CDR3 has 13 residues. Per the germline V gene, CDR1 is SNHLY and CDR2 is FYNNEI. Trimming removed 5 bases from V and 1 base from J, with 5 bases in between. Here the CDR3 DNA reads TGTGCCAGCAGTAAAGAGAACACCGGGGAGCTGTTTTTT. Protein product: CASSKENTGELFF.

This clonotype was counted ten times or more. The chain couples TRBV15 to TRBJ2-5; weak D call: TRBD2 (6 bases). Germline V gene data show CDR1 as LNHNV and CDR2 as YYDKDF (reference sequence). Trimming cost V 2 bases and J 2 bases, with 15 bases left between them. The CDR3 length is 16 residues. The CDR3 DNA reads TGTGCCACCAGCAGATCCCCCGGGACTGTACAAGAGACCCAGTACTTC. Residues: CATSRSPGTVQETQYF. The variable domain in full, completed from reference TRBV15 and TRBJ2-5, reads DAMVIQNPRYQVTQFGKPVTLSCSQTLNHNVMYWYQQKSSQAPKLLFHYYDKDFNNEADTPDNFQSRRPNTSFCFLDIRSPGLGDTAMYLCATSRSPGTVQETQYFGPGTRLLVL.

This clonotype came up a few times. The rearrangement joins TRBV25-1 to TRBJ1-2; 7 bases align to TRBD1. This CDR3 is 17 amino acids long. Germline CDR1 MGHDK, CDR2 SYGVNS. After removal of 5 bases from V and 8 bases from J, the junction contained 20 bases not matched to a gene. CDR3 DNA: TGTGCCAGCAGTCCACGGACAGGACTCACCGGCCTCGAGGGCTACACCTTC. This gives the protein CASSPRTGLTGLEGYTF.

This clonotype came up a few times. The CDR3 region is CASNGIAGVAEQFF. The CDR3 DNA reads as TGTGCCAGCAACGGGATAGCGGGGGTAGCTGAGCAGTTCTTC. This chain uses TRBV2 with TRBJ2-1; 9 bases match TRBD2. The ends lost 7 bases at V and 9 bases at J; junction bases unmatched: 10. This CDR3 region has 14 residues. Per germline, CDR1 SNHLY and CDR2 FYNNEI.

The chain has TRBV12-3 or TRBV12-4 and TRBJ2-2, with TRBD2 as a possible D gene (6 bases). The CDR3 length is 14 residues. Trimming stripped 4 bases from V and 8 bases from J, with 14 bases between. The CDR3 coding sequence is TGTGCCAGCAGTTCGCGGGGTAATGAGGGGGAGCTGTTTTTT. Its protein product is CASSSRGNEGELFF.

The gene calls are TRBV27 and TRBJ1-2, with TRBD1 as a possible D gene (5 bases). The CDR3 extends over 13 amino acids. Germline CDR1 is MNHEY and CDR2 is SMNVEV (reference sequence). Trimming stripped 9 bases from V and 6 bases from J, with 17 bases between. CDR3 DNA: TGTGCCAGTCAAAAGGGGCGGGGCGATGGCTACACCTTC. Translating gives CASQKGRGDGYTF.

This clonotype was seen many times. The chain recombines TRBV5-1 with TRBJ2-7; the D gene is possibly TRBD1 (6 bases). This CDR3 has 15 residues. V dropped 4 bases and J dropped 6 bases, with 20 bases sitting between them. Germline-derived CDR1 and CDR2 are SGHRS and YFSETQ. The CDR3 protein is CASSSRLGTLGEQYF. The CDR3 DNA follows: TGCGCCAGCAGCAGCCGGCTCGGGACATTGGGCGAGCAGTACTTC.

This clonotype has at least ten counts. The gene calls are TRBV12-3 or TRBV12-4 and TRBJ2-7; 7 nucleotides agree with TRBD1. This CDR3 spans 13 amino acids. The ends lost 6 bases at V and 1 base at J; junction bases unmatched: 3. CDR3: CASSKGQSYEQYF. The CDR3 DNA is TGTGCCAGCAGCAAGGGACAGTCCTACGAGCAGTACTTC.

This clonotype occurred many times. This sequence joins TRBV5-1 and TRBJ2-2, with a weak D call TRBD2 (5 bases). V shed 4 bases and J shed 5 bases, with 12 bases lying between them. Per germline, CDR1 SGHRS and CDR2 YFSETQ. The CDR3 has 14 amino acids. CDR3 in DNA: TGCGCCAGCAGCGCGGGCCGGGAAACCGGGGAGCTGTTTTTT. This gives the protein CASSAGRETGELFF.

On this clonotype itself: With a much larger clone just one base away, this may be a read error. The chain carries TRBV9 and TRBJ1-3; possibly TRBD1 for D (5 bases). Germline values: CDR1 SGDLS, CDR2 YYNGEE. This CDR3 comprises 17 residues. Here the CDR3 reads CANSARDGGGSGNTIYF. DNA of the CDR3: TGTGCCAACAGCGCCCGGGACGGTGGGGGCTCTGGAAACACCATATATTTT.

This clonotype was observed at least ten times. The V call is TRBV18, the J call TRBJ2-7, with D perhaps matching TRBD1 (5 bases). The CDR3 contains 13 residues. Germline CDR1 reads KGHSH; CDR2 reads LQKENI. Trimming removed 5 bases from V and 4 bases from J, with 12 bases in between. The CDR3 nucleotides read TGTGCCAGCTCATGGCAGGGTCTATACGAGCAGTACTTC. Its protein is CASSWQGLYEQYF.

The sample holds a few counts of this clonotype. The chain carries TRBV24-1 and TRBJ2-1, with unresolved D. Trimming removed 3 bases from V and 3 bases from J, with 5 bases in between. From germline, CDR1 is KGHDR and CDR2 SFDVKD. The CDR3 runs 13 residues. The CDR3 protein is CATSDTHYNEQFF. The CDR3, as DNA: TGTGCCACCAGTGATACCCACTACAATGAGCAGTTCTTC.

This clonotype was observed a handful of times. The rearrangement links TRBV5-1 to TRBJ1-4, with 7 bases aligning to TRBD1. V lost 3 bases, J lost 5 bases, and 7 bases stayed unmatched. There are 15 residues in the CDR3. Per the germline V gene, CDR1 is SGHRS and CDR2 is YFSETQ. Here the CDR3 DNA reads TGCGCCAGCAGCTATCCGGGACAGAGAAATGAAAAACTGTTTTTT. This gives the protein CASSYPGQRNEKLFF.

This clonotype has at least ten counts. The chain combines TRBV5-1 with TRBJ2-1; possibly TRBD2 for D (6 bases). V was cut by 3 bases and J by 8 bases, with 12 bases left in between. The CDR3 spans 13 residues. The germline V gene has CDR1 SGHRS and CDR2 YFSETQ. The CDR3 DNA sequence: TGCGCCAGCAGCTCCACGGGAGCCGATGAGCAGTTCTTC. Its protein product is CASSSTGADEQFF.

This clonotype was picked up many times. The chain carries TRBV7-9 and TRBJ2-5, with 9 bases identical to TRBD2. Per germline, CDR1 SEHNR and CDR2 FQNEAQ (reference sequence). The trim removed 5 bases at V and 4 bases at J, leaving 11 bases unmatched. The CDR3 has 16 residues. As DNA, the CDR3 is TGTGCCAGCAGCCCCCAGCGGGGGGACCGCTTAGAGACCCAGTACTTC. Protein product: CASSPQRGDRLETQYF.

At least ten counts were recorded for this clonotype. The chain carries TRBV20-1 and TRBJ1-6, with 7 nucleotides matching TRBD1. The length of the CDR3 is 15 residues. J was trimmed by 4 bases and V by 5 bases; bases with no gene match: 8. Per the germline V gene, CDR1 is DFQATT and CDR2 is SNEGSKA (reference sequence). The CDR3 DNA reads TGCAGTGCTGGAAGACAGGGTATTTATAATTCACCCCTCCACTTT. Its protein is CSAGRQGIYNSPLHF.

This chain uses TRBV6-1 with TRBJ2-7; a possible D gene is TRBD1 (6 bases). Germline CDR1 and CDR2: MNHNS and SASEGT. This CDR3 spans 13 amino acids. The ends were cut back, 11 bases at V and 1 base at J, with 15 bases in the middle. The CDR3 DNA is TGTGCCTTACTCCGGGACAATTCCTACGAGCAGTACTTC. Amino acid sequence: CALLRDNSYEQYF.

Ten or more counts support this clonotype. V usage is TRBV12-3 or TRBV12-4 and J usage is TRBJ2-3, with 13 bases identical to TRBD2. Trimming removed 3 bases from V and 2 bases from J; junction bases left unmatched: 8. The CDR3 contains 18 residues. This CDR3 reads CASSFAPGTSGVTDTQYF. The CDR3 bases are TGTGCCAGCAGTTTCGCCCCGGGGACTAGCGGGGTCACAGATACGCAGTATTTT.

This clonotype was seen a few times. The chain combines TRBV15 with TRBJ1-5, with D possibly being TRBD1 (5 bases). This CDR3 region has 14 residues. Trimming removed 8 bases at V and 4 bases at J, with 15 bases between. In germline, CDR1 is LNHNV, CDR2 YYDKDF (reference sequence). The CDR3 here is CATSGGMLNQPQHF. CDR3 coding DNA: TGTGCCACCTCCGGGGGAATGCTTAATCAGCCCCAGCATTTT.